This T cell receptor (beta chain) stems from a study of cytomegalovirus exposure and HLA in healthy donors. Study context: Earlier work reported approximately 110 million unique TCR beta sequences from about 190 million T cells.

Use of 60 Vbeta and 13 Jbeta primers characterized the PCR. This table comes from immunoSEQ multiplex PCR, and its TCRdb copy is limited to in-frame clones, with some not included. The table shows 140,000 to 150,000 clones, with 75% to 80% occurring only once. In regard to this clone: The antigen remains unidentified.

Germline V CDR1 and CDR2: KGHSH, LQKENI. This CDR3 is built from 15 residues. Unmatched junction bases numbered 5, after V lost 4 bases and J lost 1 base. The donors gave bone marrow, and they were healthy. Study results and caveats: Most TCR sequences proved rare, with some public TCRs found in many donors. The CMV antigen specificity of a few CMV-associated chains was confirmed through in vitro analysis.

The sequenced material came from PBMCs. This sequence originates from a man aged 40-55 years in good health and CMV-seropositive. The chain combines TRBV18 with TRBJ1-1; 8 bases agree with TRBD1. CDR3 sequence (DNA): TGTGCCAGCTCACTATCCGGGACAGGGAACACTGAAGCTTTCTTT. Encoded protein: CASSLSGTGNTEAFF.